This entry features one TCR beta chain sequence. What it binds is unknown. This record comes from a study of T cell responses to AZD1222 COVID-19 vaccine. In the study overall: Both about-4-week and about-12-week second-dose recipients were combined. Regarding the study as a whole: CD4 TCRs associated with vaccination spanned spike, dominating at 160-218 and 743-854. The donor group comprised mostly white British people and more females; the analysis possibly underestimated clonal diversity. Just 5 or 6 AZD1222 recipients tested seropositive at baseline.

Germline loops: CDR1 SGHNT, CDR2 YENEEA. There are 15 residues in the CDR3. V lost 5 bases to trimming and J lost 1 base, with 14 bases between them. Using immunoSEQ multiplex PCR, the repertoire was profiled, and TCRdb retains in-frame clones only, with some absent. The table shows approximately 97,000 clones, with more than 70% occurring only once. Source: peripheral blood, taken on day 0 of AZD1222 vaccination. This rearrangement joins TRBV11-3 to TRBJ2-5; D possibly corresponds to TRBD2 (5 bases). The receptor was derived from an adult in good health. The CDR3 region is CASSLLPSGQETQYF. CDR3 DNA: TGTGCCAGCAGCCTCCTCCCGAGCGGCCAAGAGACCCAGTACTTC.